This passage covers 16 T cell receptor beta chains from one sample sequenced in a study of cytomegalovirus exposure and HLA in healthy donors. Vbeta (60) and Jbeta (13) primers were used in the PCR. Profiling relied on immunoSEQ multiplex PCR, and the TCRdb table lists in-frame clones only, not all of them. The sample records approximately 150,000 clones, approximately 78% being singletons. The specimen sequenced was PBMCs. These receptors originate from a woman between 18 and 30 years old in good health and CMV-seropositive.

This clone was recorded only once. V and J are TRBV5-1 and TRBJ2-5, with TRBD1 matching over 8 bases. Germline V lookup: CDR1 SGHRS, CDR2 YFSETQ. The trim removed 1 base at V and 5 bases at J, leaving 4 bases unmatched. The CDR3 covers 14 residues. The CDR3 region is CASSLQGAEETQYF. The CDR3 DNA reads as TGCGCCAGCAGCTTGCAGGGGGCCGAGGAGACCCAGTACTTC.

This clone was observed once. The chain recombines TRBV6-5 with TRBJ1-3; no definite D call. Looked up from germline, CDR1 is MNHEY and CDR2 is SVGAGI. V dropped 4 bases and J dropped 8 bases, with 6 bases sitting between them. This CDR3 contains 11 residues. The CDR3 sequence: CASSSRDTIYF. CDR3 DNA: TGTGCCAGCAGTTCCCGGGACACCATATATTTT.

The rearrangement links TRBV6-5 to TRBJ1-1; D unclear. Germline CDR1 and CDR2: MNHEY and SVGAGI. The germline V and J ends were trimmed by 0 bases and 6 bases, with 11 bases remaining between them. The CDR3 has 14 residues. The CDR3 DNA follows: TGTGCCAGCAGTTACTCGATGGCGGAGCCTGAAGCTTTCTTT. It specifies CASSYSMAEPEAFF.

This clone was found once. V is TRBV30 and J is TRBJ1-4; D gene uncertain. Trimming removed 2 bases at V and 0 bases at J, with 10 bases between. The CDR3 covers 15 residues. Per the germline V gene, CDR1 is GTSNPN and CDR2 is SVGIG (reference sequence). CDR3 in DNA: TGTGCCTGGAGTTTCACATTCACAACTAATGAAAAACTGTTTTTT. Translating it yields CAWSFTFTTNEKLFF.

Here the CDR3 reads CATSLPDSDEQFF. CDR3 in DNA: TGTGCCACCTCACTCCCAGACAGTGATGAGCAGTTCTTC. The chain carries TRBV25-1 and TRBJ2-1; D is perhaps TRBD1 (5 bases). This CDR3 region has 13 residues. Trimming pared 10 bases from V and 8 bases from J, leaving 18 bases between. In germline, CDR1 is MGHDK, CDR2 SYGVNS.

The chain joins TRBV7-6 to TRBJ2-5; D gene unclear. The V and J ends lost 0 bases and 4 bases respectively, with 12 bases between them. In germline, CDR1 is SGHVS, CDR2 FNYEAQ. This CDR3 region has 15 residues. In DNA form, the CDR3 reads TGTGCCAGCAGCTTAGCGCACGCGGTACGAGAGACCCAGTACTTC. Protein sequence: CASSLAHAVRETQYF.

CDR3 sequence (DNA): TGTGCCAGCAGTTTTGACAGGGTAACGAACACTGAAGCTTTCTTT. This translates into CASSFDRVTNTEAFF. The chain couples TRBV2 to TRBJ1-1, with TRBD1 identical over 7 bases. Per the germline V gene, CDR1 is SNHLY and CDR2 is FYNNEI. The CDR3 spans 15 residues. Losses at the gene ends were 5 bases for V and 1 base for J; bases not matched to a gene: 7. Looking up the rest from reference TRBV2 and TRBJ1-1 gives the full variable domain: EPEVTQTPSHQVTQMGQEVILRCVPISNHLYFYWYRQILGQKVEFLVSFYNNEISEKSEIFDDQFSVERPDGSNFTLKIRSTKLEDSAMYFCASSFDRVTNTEAFFGQGTRLTVV.

The V call is TRBV18, the J call TRBJ1-2; D gene unclear. This CDR3 has 14 amino acids. Germline CDR1 KGHSH, CDR2 LQKENI. V was pared by 1 base and J by 0 bases, with 6 bases between. In nucleotides, the CDR3 is TGTGCCAGCTCACCACAGGGAGCTAACTATGGCTACACCTTC. Translation: CASSPQGANYGYTF. The complete variable domain, with remaining parts taken from reference TRBV18 and TRBJ1-2, reads NAGVMQNPRHLVRRRGQEARLRCSPMKGHSHVYWYRQLPEEGLKFMVYLQKENIIDESGMPKERFSAEFPKEGPSILRIQQVVRGDSAAYFCASSPQGANYGYTFGSGTRLTVV.

V usage is TRBV5-1 and J usage is TRBJ1-3, with 9 bases that match TRBD1. This CDR3 is built from 16 residues. Germline-derived CDR1 and CDR2 are SGHRS and YFSETQ. The V gene end was trimmed by 0 bases and the J gene end by 1 base; junction bases not matched to a gene: 2. CDR3 nucleotides: TGCGCCAGCAGCTTGGCGGACAGGGGATCTGGAAACACCATATATTTT. Translation: CASSLADRGSGNTIYF.

The chain joins TRBV27 to TRBJ2-1, with 11 bases identical to TRBD2. Germline V CDR1 and CDR2: MNHEY, SMNVEV (reference sequence). This CDR3 comprises 19 residues. Trimming took 6 bases from V and 4 from J; bases not matched to a gene: 17. The CDR3 sequence: CASRNDPTSGGVPYNEQFF. In DNA form, the CDR3 reads TGTGCCAGCAGAAATGACCCTACTAGCGGGGGTGTCCCTTACAATGAGCAGTTCTTC.

The rearrangement links TRBV11-3 to TRBJ2-2; possible D gene TRBD1, 6 bases. With 5 bases removed from V and 1 base from J, the gap between germline ends came to 14 bases. From germline, CDR1 is SGHNT and CDR2 YENEEA. CDR3 length: 16 amino acids. CDR3 nucleotides: TGTGCCAGCAGCACACCGACAGGAGAGAACACCGGGGAGCTGTTTTTT. Translating it yields CASSTPTGENTGELFF.

CDR3 in DNA: TGTGCCAGTAGTAGCACCGACAGGGGGCGGAGGACTGAAGCTTTCTTT. Amino acids: CASSSTDRGRRTEAFF. V gene TRBV19 combines with J gene TRBJ1-1, with 10 positions matching TRBD1. CDR1 and CDR2 from the germline V gene are LNHDA and SQIVND (reference sequence). The J segment lost 5 bases and the V segment lost 4 bases, leaving 10 bases of the junction unmatched. The CDR3 runs 16 residues.

The chain couples TRBV4-2 to TRBJ2-2, with 12 bases that match TRBD2. This CDR3 spans 15 amino acids. J lost 3 bases, V lost 4 bases, and 0 bases had no gene match. The germline gives CDR1 LGHNA, CDR2 YNFKEQ. The CDR3 region has the DNA TGTGCCAGCAGCCGACTAGCGGGGGACACCGGGGAGCTGTTTTTT. Translated, it gives CASSRLAGDTGELFF.

V gene TRBV30 combines with J gene TRBJ2-2; TRBD1 matches 12 bases. The CDR3 extends over 18 amino acids. The V gene's germline CDR1 is GTSNPN and CDR2 SVGIG (reference sequence). V lost 1 base, J lost 4 bases, and 10 bases stayed unmatched. CDR3 sequence reads: CAWSGGGQGALGTGELFF. CDR3 bases: TGTGCCTGGAGTGGAGGGGGACAGGGGGCGTTGGGCACCGGGGAGCTGTTTTTT.

The rearrangement links TRBV28 to TRBJ1-6, with D possibly being TRBD1 (5 bases). CDR3 length equals 15 residues. V dropped 6 bases and J dropped 0 bases, with 9 bases sitting between them. CDR1 is MDHEN and CDR2 is SYDVKM in the germline V gene. The CDR3 DNA reads TGTGCCAGCAGGGACAAGAGCTCCTATAATTCACCCCTCCACTTT. Encoded protein: CASRDKSSYNSPLHF.

This chain links TRBV7-8 with TRBJ2-5; weak D call: TRBD2 (6 bases). Trimming took 5 bases from V and 4 from J, leaving 17 bases between them. This CDR3 contains 15 residues. The germline V gene has CDR1 SGHVS and CDR2 FQNEAQ. For the CDR3, the DNA is TGTGCCAGCAGCCCCCGGGGAGGTGGGGGAGAGACCCAGTACTTC. The encoded protein is CASSPRGGGGETQYF.